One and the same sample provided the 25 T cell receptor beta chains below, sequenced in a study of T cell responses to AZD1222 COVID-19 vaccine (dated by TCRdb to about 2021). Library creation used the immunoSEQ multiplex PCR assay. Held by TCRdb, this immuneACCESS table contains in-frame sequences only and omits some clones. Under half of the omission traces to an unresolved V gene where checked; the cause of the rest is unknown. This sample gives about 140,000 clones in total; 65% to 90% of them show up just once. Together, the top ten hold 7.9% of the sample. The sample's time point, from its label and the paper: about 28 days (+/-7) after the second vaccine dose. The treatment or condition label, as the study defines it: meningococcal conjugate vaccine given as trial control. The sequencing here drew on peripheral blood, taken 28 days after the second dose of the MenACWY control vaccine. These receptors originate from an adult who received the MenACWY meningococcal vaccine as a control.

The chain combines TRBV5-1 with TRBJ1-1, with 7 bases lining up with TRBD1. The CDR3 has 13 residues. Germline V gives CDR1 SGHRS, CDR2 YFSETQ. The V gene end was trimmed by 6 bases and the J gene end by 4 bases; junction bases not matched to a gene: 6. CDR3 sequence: CASNTGESTEAFF. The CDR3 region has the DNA TGCGCCAGCAATACAGGGGAGAGCACTGAAGCTTTCTTT.

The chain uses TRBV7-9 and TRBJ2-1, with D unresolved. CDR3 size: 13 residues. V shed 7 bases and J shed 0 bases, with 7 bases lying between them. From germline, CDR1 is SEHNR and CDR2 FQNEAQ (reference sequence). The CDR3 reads CASMASSYNEQFF. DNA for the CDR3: TGTGCCAGCATGGCTAGCTCCTACAATGAGCAGTTCTTC.

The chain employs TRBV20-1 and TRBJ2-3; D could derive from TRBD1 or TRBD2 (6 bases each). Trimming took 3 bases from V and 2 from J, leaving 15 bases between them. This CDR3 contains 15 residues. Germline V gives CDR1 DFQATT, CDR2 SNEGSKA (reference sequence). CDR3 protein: CSASDRGTYTDTQYF. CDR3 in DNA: TGCAGTGCTAGTGATAGGGGGACTTACACAGATACGCAGTATTTT.

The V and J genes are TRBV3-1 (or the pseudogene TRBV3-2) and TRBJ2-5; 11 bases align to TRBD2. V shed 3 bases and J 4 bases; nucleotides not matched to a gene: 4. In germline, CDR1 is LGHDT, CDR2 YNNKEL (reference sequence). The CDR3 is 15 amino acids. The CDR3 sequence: CASSHPTSGGETQYF. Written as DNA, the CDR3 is TGTGCCAGCAGCCACCCCACTAGCGGGGGAGAGACCCAGTACTTC.

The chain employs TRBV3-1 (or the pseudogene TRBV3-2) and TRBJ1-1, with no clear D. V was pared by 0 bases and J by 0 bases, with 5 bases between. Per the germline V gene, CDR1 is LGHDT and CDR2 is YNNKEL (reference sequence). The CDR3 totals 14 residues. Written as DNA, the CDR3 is TGTGCCAGCAGCCAAGATCAGGTGAACACTGAAGCTTTCTTT. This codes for CASSQDQVNTEAFF.

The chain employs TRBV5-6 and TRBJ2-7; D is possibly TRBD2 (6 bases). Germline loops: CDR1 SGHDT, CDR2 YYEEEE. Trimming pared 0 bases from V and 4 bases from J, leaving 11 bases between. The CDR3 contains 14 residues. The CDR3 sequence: CASSLAGREYEQYV. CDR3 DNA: TGTGCCAGCAGCTTGGCCGGCCGGGAGTACGAGCAGTACGTC.

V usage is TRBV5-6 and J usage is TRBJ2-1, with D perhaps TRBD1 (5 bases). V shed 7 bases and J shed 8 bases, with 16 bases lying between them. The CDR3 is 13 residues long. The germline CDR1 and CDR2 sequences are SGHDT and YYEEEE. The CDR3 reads CASVKAGLHEQFF. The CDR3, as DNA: TGTGCCAGCGTCAAGGCAGGGCTCCATGAGCAGTTCTTC.

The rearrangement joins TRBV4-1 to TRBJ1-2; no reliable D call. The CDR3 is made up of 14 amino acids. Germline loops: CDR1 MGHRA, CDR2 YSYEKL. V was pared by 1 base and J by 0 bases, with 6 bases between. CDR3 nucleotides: TGCGCCAGCAGCCAAGGAGGAGCTAACTATGGCTACACCTTC. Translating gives CASSQGGANYGYTF.

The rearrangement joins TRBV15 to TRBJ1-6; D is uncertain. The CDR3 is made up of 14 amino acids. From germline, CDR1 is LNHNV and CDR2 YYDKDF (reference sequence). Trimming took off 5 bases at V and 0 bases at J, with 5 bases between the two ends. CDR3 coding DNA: TGTGCCACCAGCGGGAGCTCCTATAATTCACCCCTCCACTTT. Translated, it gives CATSGSSYNSPLHF.

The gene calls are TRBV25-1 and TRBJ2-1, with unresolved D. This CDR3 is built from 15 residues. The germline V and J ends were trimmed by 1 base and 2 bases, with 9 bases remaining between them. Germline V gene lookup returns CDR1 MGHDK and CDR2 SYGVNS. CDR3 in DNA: TGTGCCAGCAGTGAATCAGTAGCACCCTACAATGAGCAGTTCTTC. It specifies CASSESVAPYNEQFF.

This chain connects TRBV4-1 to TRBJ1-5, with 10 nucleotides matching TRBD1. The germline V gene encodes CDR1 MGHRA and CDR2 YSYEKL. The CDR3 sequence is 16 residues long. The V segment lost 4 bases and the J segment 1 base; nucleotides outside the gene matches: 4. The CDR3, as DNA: TGCGCCAGCAGCCCAAGGACAGGGGGAAGCAATCAGCCCCAGCATTTT. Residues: CASSPRTGGSNQPQHF.

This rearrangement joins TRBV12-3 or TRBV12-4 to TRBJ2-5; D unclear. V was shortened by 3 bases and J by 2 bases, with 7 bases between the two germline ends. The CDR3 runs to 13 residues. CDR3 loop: CASSFPAQETQYF. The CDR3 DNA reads TGTGCCAGCAGTTTTCCGGCTCAAGAGACCCAGTACTTC.

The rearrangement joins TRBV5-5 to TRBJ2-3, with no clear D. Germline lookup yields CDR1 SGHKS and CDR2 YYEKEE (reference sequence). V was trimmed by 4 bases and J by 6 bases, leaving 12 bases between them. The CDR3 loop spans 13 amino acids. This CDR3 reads CASSTSFVDTQYF. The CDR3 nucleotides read TGTGCCAGCAGCACTTCTTTTGTCGATACGCAGTATTTT.

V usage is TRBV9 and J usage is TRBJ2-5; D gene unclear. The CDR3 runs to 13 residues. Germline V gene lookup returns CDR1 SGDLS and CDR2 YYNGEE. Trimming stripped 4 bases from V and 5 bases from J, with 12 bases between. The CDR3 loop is CASSPLITETQYF. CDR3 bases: TGTGCCAGCAGCCCCCTCATAACGGAGACCCAGTACTTC. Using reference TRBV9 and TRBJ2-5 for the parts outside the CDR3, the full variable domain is DSGVTQTPKHLITATGQRVTLRCSPRSGDLSVYWYQQSLDQGLQFLIQYYNGEERAKGNILERFSAQQFPDLHSELNLSSLELGDSALYFCASSPLITETQYFGPGTRLLVL.

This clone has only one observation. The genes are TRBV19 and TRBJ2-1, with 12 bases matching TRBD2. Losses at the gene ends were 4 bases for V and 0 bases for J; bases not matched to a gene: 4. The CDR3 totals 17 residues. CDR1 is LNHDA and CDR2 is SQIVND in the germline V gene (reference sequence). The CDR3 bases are TGTGCCAGTAGTACCGGACTAGCGGGGAGCTCCTACAATGAGCAGTTCTTC. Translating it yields CASSTGLAGSSYNEQFF.

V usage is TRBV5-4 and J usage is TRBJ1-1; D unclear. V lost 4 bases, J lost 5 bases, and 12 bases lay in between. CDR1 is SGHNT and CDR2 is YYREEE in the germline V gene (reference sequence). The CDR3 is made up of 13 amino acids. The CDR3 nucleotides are TGTGCCAGCAGCCCTCGTTCCCCAACTGAAGCTTTCTTT. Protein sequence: CASSPRSPTEAFF.

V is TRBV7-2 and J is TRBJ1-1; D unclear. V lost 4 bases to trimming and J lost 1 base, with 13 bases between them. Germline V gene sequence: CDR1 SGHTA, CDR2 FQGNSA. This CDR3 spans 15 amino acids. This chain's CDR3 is CASSSFLTSNTEAFF. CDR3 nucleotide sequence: TGTGCCAGCAGCTCGTTCCTGACATCGAACACTGAAGCTTTCTTT.

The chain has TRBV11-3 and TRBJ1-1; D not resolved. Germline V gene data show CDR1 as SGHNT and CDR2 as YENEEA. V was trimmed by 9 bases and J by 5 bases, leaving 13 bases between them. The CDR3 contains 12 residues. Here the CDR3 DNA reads TGTGCCAGTCGAGGCTACGGAACTGAAGCTTTCTTT. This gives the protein CASRGYGTEAFF.

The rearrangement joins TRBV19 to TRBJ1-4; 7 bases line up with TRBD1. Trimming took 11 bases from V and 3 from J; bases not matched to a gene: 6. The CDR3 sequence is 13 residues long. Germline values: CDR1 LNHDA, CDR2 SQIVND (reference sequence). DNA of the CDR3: TGTGCCTCTAAGGGGGCGGCTAATGAAAAACTGTTTTTT. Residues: CASKGAANEKLFF.

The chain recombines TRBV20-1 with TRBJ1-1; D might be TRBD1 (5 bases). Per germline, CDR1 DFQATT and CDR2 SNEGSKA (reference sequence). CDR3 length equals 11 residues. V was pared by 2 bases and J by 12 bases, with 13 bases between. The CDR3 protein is CSARIGGSTFF. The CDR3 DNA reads TGCAGTGCTAGAATCGGGGGATCGACTTTCTTT.

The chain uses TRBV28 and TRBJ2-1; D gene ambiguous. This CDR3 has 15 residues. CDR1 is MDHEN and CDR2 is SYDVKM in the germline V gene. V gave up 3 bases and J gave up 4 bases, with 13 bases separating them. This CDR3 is CASSLITGSYNEQFF. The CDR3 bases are TGTGCCAGCAGTTTGATAACGGGTTCTTACAATGAGCAGTTCTTC.

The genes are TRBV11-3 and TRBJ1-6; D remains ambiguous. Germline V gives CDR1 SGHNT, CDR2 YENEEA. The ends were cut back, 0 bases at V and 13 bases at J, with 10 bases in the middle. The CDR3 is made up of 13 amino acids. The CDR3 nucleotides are TGTGCCAGCAGCTTAGACCCGGTCAATCCCCTCCACTTT. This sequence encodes CASSLDPVNPLHF.

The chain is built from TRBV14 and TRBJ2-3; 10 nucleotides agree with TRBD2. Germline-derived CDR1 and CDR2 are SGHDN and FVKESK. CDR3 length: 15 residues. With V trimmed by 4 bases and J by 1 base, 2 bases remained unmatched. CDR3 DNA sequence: TGTGCCAGCAGCCCGGGGACTAGCGGCACAGATACGCAGTATTTT. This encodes CASSPGTSGTDTQYF.

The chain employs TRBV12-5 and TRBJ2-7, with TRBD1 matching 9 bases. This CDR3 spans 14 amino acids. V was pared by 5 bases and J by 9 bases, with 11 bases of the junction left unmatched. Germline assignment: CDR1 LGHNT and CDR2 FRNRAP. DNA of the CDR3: TGTGCTAGTGGTACCTTAAACAGGGGGCACGGGCAGTACTTC. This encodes CASGTLNRGHGQYF.

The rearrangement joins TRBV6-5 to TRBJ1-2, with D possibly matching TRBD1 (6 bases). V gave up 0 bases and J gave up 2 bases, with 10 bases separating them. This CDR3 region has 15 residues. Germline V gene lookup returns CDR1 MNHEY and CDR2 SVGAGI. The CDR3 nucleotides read TGTGCCAGCAGTTACTCAGGGGGTCTAAACTATGGCTACACCTTC. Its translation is CASSYSGGLNYGYTF.